The next 22 T cell receptor beta chains were all read from a single sample in a study of immune evolution from preneoplasia to lung adenocarcinoma. Method: immunoSEQ multiplex PCR; TCRdb's copy keeps in-frame clones and lacks some. This sample has 7,500 to 10,000 clones; over 60% occur once, and the top ten carry around 5%. Sequenced material: FFPE minimally invasive lung adenocarcinoma tissue. The receptors stem from a person between 65 and 79 years old with lung adenocarcinoma. Some clones in this sample may be carry-over from other donors' samples.

The chain has TRBV18 and TRBJ1-4; 12 nucleotides agree with TRBD1. The CDR3 extends over 15 amino acids. Trimming cost V 3 bases and J 8 bases; bases outside gene matches: 4. Germline V CDR1 and CDR2: KGHSH, LQKENI. The CDR3 loop is CASSPRDRGQEKLFF. The CDR3 nucleotides read TGTGCCAGCTCACCCCGGGACAGGGGGCAGGAAAAACTGTTTTTT.

The chain is built from TRBV5-6 and TRBJ2-1; 7 nucleotides line up with TRBD2. The germline gives CDR1 SGHDT, CDR2 YYEEEE. The CDR3 covers 14 residues. V was clipped by 4 bases and J by 9 bases; unmatched bases: 10. The CDR3 reads CASSPRLGGSEQFF. CDR3 sequence (DNA): TGTGCCAGCAGCCCCCGGCTCGGGGGGAGTGAGCAGTTCTTC.

The chain has TRBV18 and TRBJ1-1; D is undetermined. V was pared by 1 base and J by 3 bases, with 12 bases between. The CDR3 is 15 residues long. Germline V CDR1 and CDR2: KGHSH, LQKENI. CDR3 sequence (DNA): TGTGCCAGCTCACCACAGTTCACGGAGGACACTGAAGCTTTCTTT. Residues: CASSPQFTEDTEAFF.

The chain combines TRBV28 with TRBJ2-7; D not resolved. Trimming pared 1 base from V and 1 base from J, leaving 8 bases between. The length of the CDR3 is 14 residues. CDR1 MDHEN and CDR2 SYDVKM come from the germline V gene. The CDR3 DNA is TGTGCCAGCAGTTTATCGGCAGCATCCTACGAGCAGTACTTC. Translated, it gives CASSLSAASYEQYF.

The chain combines TRBV7-9 with TRBJ2-3; D uncertain. V was clipped by 1 base and J by 2 bases, with 4 bases between them. Per germline, CDR1 SEHNR and CDR2 FQNEAQ (reference sequence). The CDR3 runs to 13 residues. The CDR3 coding sequence is TGTGCCAGCAGCTTAGGAACCACAGATACGCAGTATTTT. Amino acid sequence: CASSLGTTDTQYF.

V and J are TRBV7-9 and TRBJ2-1; possibly TRBD1 or TRBD2 for D (6 bases each). This CDR3 is built from 15 residues. The ends were cut back, 2 bases at V and 5 bases at J, with 13 bases in the middle. Germline CDR1 is SEHNR and CDR2 is FQNEAQ (reference sequence). CDR3 DNA sequence: TGTGCCAGCAGCTTAAGGGGGGCTGCCGACAATGAGCAGTTCTTC. It codes for CASSLRGAADNEQFF.

V is TRBV15 and J is TRBJ1-4; D possibly corresponds to TRBD1 (5 bases). Germline V gives CDR1 LNHNV, CDR2 YYDKDF (reference sequence). V lost 5 bases and J lost 4, with 17 bases in between. This CDR3 is built from 16 residues. The CDR3, as DNA: TGTGCCACCAGCCAGTCAACGGGGGGAAATAATGAAAAACTGTTTTTT. Its translation is CATSQSTGGNNEKLFF. Filled out from reference TRBV15 and TRBJ1-4, the complete variable domain reads DAMVIQNPRYQVTQFGKPVTLSCSQTLNHNVMYWYQQKSSQAPKLLFHYYDKDFNNEADTPDNFQSRRPNTSFCFLDIRSPGLGDTAMYLCATSQSTGGNNEKLFFGSGTQLSVL.

The rearrangement links TRBV10-1 to TRBJ2-1, with D possibly being TRBD1 (6 bases). This CDR3 is built from 14 residues. The germline V and J ends were trimmed by 4 bases and 6 bases, with 13 bases remaining between them. The V gene's germline CDR1 is WNHNN and CDR2 SYGVQD (reference sequence). The CDR3 DNA follows: TGCGCCAGCAGTGCTTGGGGGCCATCCAATGAGCAGTTCTTC. Translation gives CASSAWGPSNEQFF.

The chain recombines TRBV28 with TRBJ1-1; D not resolved. The V gene lost 7 bases and the J gene lost 3 bases, with 6 bases spanning the gap. Per the germline V gene, CDR1 is MDHEN and CDR2 is SYDVKM. The CDR3 runs to 11 residues. The CDR3 loop is CASKTHTEAFF. The CDR3 DNA reads as TGTGCCAGCAAGACCCACACTGAAGCTTTCTTT.

A word on this clone: Other nucleotide sequences from this sample produce the same CDR3. V and J are TRBV29-1 and TRBJ1-1; D may be TRBD1 (5 bases). Germline CDR1 is SQVTM and CDR2 is ANQGSEA. V lost 6 bases and J 3 bases, leaving 5 bases between the germline ends. The CDR3 covers 10 residues. The CDR3 here is CSVGDTEAFF. For the CDR3, the DNA is TGCAGCGTGGGGGACACTGAAGCTTTCTTT. The full variable domain, rest sourced from reference TRBV29-1 and TRBJ1-1, is SAVISQKPSRDICQRGTSLTIQCQVDSQVTMMFWYRQQPGQSLTLIATANQGSEATYESGFVIDKFPISRPNLTFSTLTVSNMSPEDSSIYLCSVGDTEAFFGQGTRLTVV.

The chain uses TRBV27 and TRBJ2-7, with D possibly being TRBD1 or TRBD2 (5 bases each). V lost 3 bases, J lost 0 bases, and 6 bases lay in between. The CDR3 contains 13 residues. CDR1 and CDR2 (germline): MNHEY, SMNVEV (reference sequence). CDR3 bases: TGTGCCAGCAGTTTCGGGACCTCCTACGAGCAGTACTTC. This encodes CASSFGTSYEQYF.

This rearrangement joins TRBV7-2 to TRBJ1-2; the match to TRBD1 covers 9 bases. The length of the CDR3 is 13 residues. Trimming removed 5 bases from V and 6 bases from J; junction bases left unmatched: 4. Looked up from germline, CDR1 is SGHTA and CDR2 is FQGNSA. CDR3 coding DNA: TGTGCCAGCAGCCCTGGACAGGGGAATGGCTACACCTTC. Translating gives CASSPGQGNGYTF. Full variable domain (remainder filled in from reference TRBV7-2 and TRBJ1-2): GAGVSQSPSNKVTEKGKDVELRCDPISGHTALYWYRQSLGQGLEFLIYFQGNSAPDKSGLPSDRFSAERTGGSVSTLTIQRTQQEDSAVYLCASSPGQGNGYTFGSGTRLTVV.

The rearrangement joins TRBV10-3 to TRBJ1-6; D unresolved. V dropped 2 bases and J dropped 8 bases, with 7 bases sitting between them. Germline CDR1 reads ENHRY; CDR2 reads SYGVKD. The CDR3 runs to 13 residues. Here the CDR3 DNA reads TGTGCCATCAGTGAGGGGCAGTATTCACCCCTCCACTTT. Amino acids: CAISEGQYSPLHF.

This clone has a single count. The rearrangement links TRBV5-4 to TRBJ2-7; D is uncertain. V gave up 4 bases and J gave up 3 bases, with 11 bases separating them. The CDR3 runs to 13 residues. CDR1 and CDR2 from the germline V gene are SGHNT and YYREEE (reference sequence). CDR3 in DNA: TGTGCCAGCAGCCCAGACTGGAACTACGAGCAGTACTTC. This encodes CASSPDWNYEQYF.

This clone was recorded once. This chain connects TRBV6-6 to TRBJ1-5, with D unresolved. The germline V and J ends were trimmed by 8 bases and 0 bases, with 17 bases remaining between them. Per germline, CDR1 MNHNY and CDR2 SVGAGI (reference sequence). The CDR3 covers 16 residues. The CDR3, as DNA: TGTGCCAGCGGCCTGGACCCACGTTATAGCAATCAGCCCCAGCATTTT. Translated, it gives CASGLDPRYSNQPQHF.

A remark on this clone: The germline gene is not matched at one end of the junction; a read error may be the cause. J is TRBJ2-7 and V is TRBV7-7, with D possibly being TRBD1 or TRBD2 (5 bases each). The germline V gene encodes CDR1 SSHAT and CDR2 FNYEAQ (reference sequence). The length of the CDR3 is 13 residues. DNA of the CDR3: TGTGCTAGCAGCTACGGGGCCTCCCGGGAGCAGTACTTC. It translates to CASSYGASREQYF.

V usage is TRBV29-1 and J usage is TRBJ2-7; D unclear. Per germline, CDR1 SQVTM and CDR2 ANQGSEA. Trimming took off 4 bases at V and 0 bases at J, with 7 bases between the two ends. CDR3 size: 12 residues. CDR3 protein: CSVGFSSYEQYF. CDR3 nucleotides: TGCAGCGTTGGTTTCAGCTCCTACGAGCAGTACTTC.

CDR3 loop: CASSPGTGQTTQYF. CDR3 DNA sequence: TGTGCCAGCTCACCTGGGACAGGGCAAACGACCCAGTACTTC. The rearrangement links TRBV18 to TRBJ2-5; 9 bases align to TRBD1. The CDR3 has 14 amino acids. Trimming removed 3 bases from V and 7 bases from J; junction bases left unmatched: 6. The germline V gene encodes CDR1 KGHSH and CDR2 LQKENI. Supplemented by reference TRBV18 and TRBJ2-5, the full variable domain reads NAGVMQNPRHLVRRRGQEARLRCSPMKGHSHVYWYRQLPEEGLKFMVYLQKENIIDESGMPKERFSAEFPKEGPSILRIQQVVRGDSAAYFCASSPGTGQTTQYFGPGTRLLVL.

The V call is TRBV7-8, the J call TRBJ2-5, with no clear D. V was cut by 2 bases and J by 1 base, with 8 bases left in between. The CDR3 loop spans 14 amino acids. Germline lookup yields CDR1 SGHVS and CDR2 FQNEAQ. CDR3 loop: CASSLKRTQETQYF. As DNA, the CDR3 is TGTGCCAGCAGCTTAAAAAGGACCCAAGAGACCCAGTACTTC.

The rearrangement uses TRBV28 and TRBJ1-1; tentatively, D is TRBD1 (6 bases). Germline assignment: CDR1 MDHEN and CDR2 SYDVKM. V was pared by 7 bases and J by 4 bases, with 13 bases between. The CDR3 sequence is 13 residues long. The CDR3 region is CASNRDGSTEAFF. The CDR3 DNA is TGTGCCAGCAACAGGGACGGTTCCACTGAAGCTTTCTTT.

The chain couples TRBV7-8 to TRBJ1-3; no clear D gene. CDR3 length: 14 amino acids. Germline V CDR1 and CDR2: SGHVS, FQNEAQ. V shed 5 bases and J shed 4 bases, with 12 bases lying between them. CDR3 protein: CASSRALGGNTIYF. The CDR3 coding sequence is TGTGCCAGCAGCCGGGCCCTAGGAGGAAACACCATATATTTT.

V is TRBV6-5 and J is TRBJ2-3; D is ambiguous. Trimming stripped 0 bases from V and 1 base from J, with 11 bases between. This CDR3 spans 16 amino acids. In germline, CDR1 is MNHEY, CDR2 SVGAGI. Written as DNA, the CDR3 is TGTGCCAGCAGTTACTCCCTTCCCCCAGGCACAGATACGCAGTATTTT. Its translation is CASSYSLPPGTDTQYF.